Each of the 20 T cell receptor beta chains below was sequenced from the same sample in a study of blood T cell repertoires in COVID-19. The protocol was immunoSEQ multiplex PCR, while the TCRdb copy is restricted to in-frame clones and leaves out a portion. The repertoire holds roughly 300,000 clones, roughly 93% seen once, with over 2% in the top ten. The sequenced sample consisted of PBMCs or T cells enriched from blood (not recorded which). The source of these receptors is a middle-aged woman with acute COVID-19.

The chain couples TRBV28 to TRBJ2-3, with 8 bases aligning to TRBD1. Trimming at V came to 6 bases and at J to 6 bases, leaving 14 bases not matched to a gene. CDR1 and CDR2 (germline): MDHEN, SYDVKM. This CDR3 region has 16 residues. The CDR3 region has the DNA TGTGCCAGCAGGATACCAGGGGGCGCAATTTCGGATACGCAGTATTTT. This translates into CASRIPGGAISDTQYF. Full variable domain (outside the CDR3, taken from reference TRBV28 and TRBJ2-3): DVKVTQSSRYLVKRTGEKVFLECVQDMDHENMFWYRQDPGLGLRLIYFSYDVKMKEKGDIPEGYSVSREKKERFSLILESASTNQTSMYLCASRIPGGAISDTQYFGPGTRLTVL.

The rearrangement joins TRBV11-2 to TRBJ2-3, with 12 bases aligning to TRBD2. CDR3 length: 20 amino acids. J was trimmed by 5 bases and V by 0 bases; bases with no gene match: 15. In germline, CDR1 is SGHAT, CDR2 FQNNGV. The CDR3 spells CASSLDRGVGLAGARDTQYF. The CDR3 coding sequence is TGTGCCAGCAGCTTAGACCGGGGAGTGGGACTAGCGGGCGCACGAGATACGCAGTATTTT.

This rearrangement joins TRBV28 to TRBJ1-6; D is unclear. V was trimmed by 8 bases and J by 3 bases, leaving 17 bases between them. The CDR3 has 16 amino acids. CDR1 MDHEN and CDR2 SYDVKM come from the germline V gene. The CDR3 nucleotides are TGTGCCAGCTCCTCATACGGGGAAAACTATAATTCACCCCTCCACTTT. Its protein product is CASSSYGENYNSPLHF.

This rearrangement joins TRBV28 to TRBJ2-2, with D hard to call. The CDR3 totals 15 residues. The V end lost 1 base, the J end lost 2 bases, and 8 bases lay between the germline ends. From germline, CDR1 is MDHEN and CDR2 SYDVKM. Written as DNA, the CDR3 is TGTGCCAGCAGTTTATCTCGCTATAACACCGGGGAGCTGTTTTTT. The encoded protein is CASSLSRYNTGELFF.

V gene TRBV30 combines with J gene TRBJ2-5; unclear D gene. The germline gives CDR1 GTSNPN, CDR2 SVGIG (reference sequence). The CDR3 is 14 amino acids. Trimming cost V 0 bases and J 2 bases, with 10 bases left between them. The CDR3 region has the DNA TGTGCCTGGAGTGTACCCTTGAGGCAAGAGACCCAGTACTTC. Its protein product is CAWSVPLRQETQYF. The complete variable domain, with remaining parts taken from reference TRBV30 and TRBJ2-5, reads SQTIHQWPATLVQPVGSPLSLECTVEGTSNPNLYWYRQAAGRGLQLLFYSVGIGQISSEVPQNLSASRPQDRQFILSSKKLLLSDSGFYLCAWSVPLRQETQYFGPGTRLLVL.

This clone was seen a few times. The J gene is TRBJ1-1, the V gene TRBV27; 8 nucleotides align to TRBD1. CDR1 MNHEY and CDR2 SMNVEV come from the germline V gene (reference sequence). The trim removed 6 bases at V and 11 bases at J, leaving 8 bases unmatched. This CDR3 has 12 residues. The CDR3 region has the DNA TGTGCCAGCAGCCCCGGACAGGGTAAGGCTTTCTTT. This codes for CASSPGQGKAFF.

The genes are TRBV11-2 and TRBJ2-7, with a weak D call TRBD1 (5 bases). CDR3 length: 16 amino acids. The germline gives CDR1 SGHAT, CDR2 FQNNGV. V was pared by 4 bases and J by 0 bases, with 16 bases between. The CDR3 DNA follows: TGTGCCAGCAGCTCCACACAGTCCAGGGACTCCTACGAGCAGTACTTC. As protein: CASSSTQSRDSYEQYF.

The gene calls are TRBV6-4 and TRBJ1-4, with D possibly matching TRBD1 (5 bases). Between the trimmed V and J ends, which lost 2 bases and 0 bases, there was a span of 10 bases. Germline CDR1 is MRHNA and CDR2 is SNTAGT. CDR3 size: 16 residues. CDR3 loop: CASSDLGHPTNEKLFF. For the CDR3, the DNA is TGTGCCAGCAGTGACCTCGGACATCCAACTAATGAAAAACTGTTTTTT.

The genes are TRBV5-1 and TRBJ2-6; D is perhaps TRBD2 (5 bases). The CDR3 totals 15 residues. V lost 5 bases to trimming and J lost 12 bases, with 21 bases between them. Germline V gene data show CDR1 as SGHRS and CDR2 as YFSETQ. The CDR3 DNA follows: TGCGCCAGCAGGCTTAGCGCGTCCGTCCTGGGCGTCCTGACTTTC. It translates to CASRLSASVLGVLTF.

V and J are TRBV3-1 (or the pseudogene TRBV3-2) and TRBJ1-5, with no clear D. There are 13 residues in the CDR3. The germline V and J ends were trimmed by 1 base and 3 bases, with 4 bases remaining between them. Germline-derived CDR1 and CDR2 are LGHDT and YNNKEL (reference sequence). The CDR3 sequence: CASSQVDNQPQHF. The CDR3, as DNA: TGTGCCAGCAGCCAAGTAGACAATCAGCCCCAGCATTTT.

The J gene is TRBJ1-6, the V gene TRBV9, with unresolved D. V dropped 4 bases and J dropped 7 bases, with 18 bases sitting between them. The germline V gene encodes CDR1 SGDLS and CDR2 YYNGEE. The CDR3 consists of 16 residues. The CDR3 DNA reads as TGTGCCAGCAGCCCGAAGGTCGGGATCAGCAATTCACCCCTCCACTTT. Its translation is CASSPKVGISNSPLHF. Supplemented by reference TRBV9 and TRBJ1-6, the full variable domain reads DSGVTQTPKHLITATGQRVTLRCSPRSGDLSVYWYQQSLDQGLQFLIQYYNGEERAKGNILERFSAQQFPDLHSELNLSSLELGDSALYFCASSPKVGISNSPLHFGNGTRLTVT.

The chain combines TRBV4-1 with TRBJ2-5; 8 positions match TRBD1. The junction had 6 bases not matched to a gene; V was cut back by 1 base and J by 5 bases. The CDR3 length is 15 residues. The V gene's germline CDR1 is MGHRA and CDR2 YSYEKL. The CDR3 sequence is CASSQVDRDAETQYF. The CDR3 DNA reads as TGCGCCAGCAGCCAAGTGGACAGGGACGCGGAGACCCAGTACTTC.

V usage is TRBV6-5 and J usage is TRBJ2-7, with 9 bases lining up with TRBD2. V lost 3 bases and J lost 4; bases outside the gene matches: 7. The CDR3 is 15 residues long. Germline values: CDR1 MNHEY, CDR2 SVGAGI. Here the CDR3 reads CASSYSAGGQYEQYF. In DNA, the CDR3 is TGTGCCAGCAGTTATTCGGCGGGAGGGCAATACGAGCAGTACTTC.

The rearrangement joins TRBV7-3 to TRBJ2-1, with a possible D match to TRBD2 (6 bases). CDR1 is SGHTA, CDR2 FQGTGA, per germline. Trimming stripped 5 bases from V and 3 bases from J, with 14 bases between. The CDR3 is made up of 15 amino acids. The CDR3 DNA sequence: TGTGCCAGCAGCCCTAGCGCGAGTCACTACAATGAGCAGTTCTTC. The encoded protein is CASSPSASHYNEQFF.

J is TRBJ1-5 and V is TRBV20-1; tentative D call: TRBD1 (5 bases). Trimming removed 3 bases from V and 9 bases from J, with 18 bases in between. In germline, CDR1 is DFQATT, CDR2 SNEGSKA (reference sequence). The length of the CDR3 is 14 residues. The CDR3 DNA reads as TGCAGTGCTAGTCTAGGGGCAGGGTCGGGGCCCCAGCATTTT. Translated: CSASLGAGSGPQHF.

This chain links TRBV7-9 with TRBJ1-1; 7 bases align to TRBD1. Looked up from germline, CDR1 is SEHNR and CDR2 is FQNEAQ (reference sequence). J was trimmed by 3 bases and V by 5 bases; bases with no gene match: 6. This CDR3 is built from 14 residues. In DNA form, the CDR3 reads TGTGCCAGCAGCCAGGGACAGACTTACACTGAAGCTTTCTTT. The encoded protein is CASSQGQTYTEAFF.

The rearrangement joins TRBV5-1 to TRBJ2-3; 16 bases agree with TRBD2. Germline V CDR1 and CDR2: SGHRS, YFSETQ. V lost 3 bases and J lost 3; bases outside the gene matches: 4. CDR3 length: 17 residues. Here the CDR3 reads CASSSGLAGGRTDTQYF. The CDR3 DNA is TGCGCCAGCAGCTCGGGACTAGCGGGGGGGCGGACAGATACGCAGTATTTT.

The chain carries TRBV7-9 and TRBJ2-2, with D perhaps matching TRBD1 (5 bases). CDR3 length: 13 amino acids. V shed 6 bases and J shed 6 bases, with 11 bases lying between them. Looked up from germline, CDR1 is SEHNR and CDR2 is FQNEAQ (reference sequence). Written as DNA, the CDR3 is TGTGCCAGCAGTTTCAGGGTGGCCGGGGAGCTGTTTTTT. Amino acid sequence: CASSFRVAGELFF.

The chain carries TRBV24-1 and TRBJ2-1, with D possibly being TRBD2 (6 bases). The CDR3 has 15 amino acids. The germline gives CDR1 KGHDR, CDR2 SFDVKD. The ends were cut back, 6 bases at V and 6 bases at J, with 17 bases in the middle. The CDR3 region has the DNA TGTGCCACCAGTCGGGGGTCGGGGACCATCAATGAGCAGTTCTTC. Translation gives CATSRGSGTINEQFF.

The V call is TRBV11-2, the J call TRBJ2-5; maybe TRBD1 (5 bases). The germline V gene has CDR1 SGHAT and CDR2 FQNNGV. The CDR3 contains 14 residues. Trimming stripped 0 bases from V and 4 bases from J, with 9 bases between. The CDR3 is CASSLERQGETQYF. The CDR3 DNA reads TGTGCCAGCAGCTTAGAACGTCAGGGAGAGACCCAGTACTTC.